Listed below are T cell receptor beta chains from one sample, sequenced in a study of cytomegalovirus exposure and HLA in healthy donors. Profiling relied on immunoSEQ multiplex PCR, and the TCRdb table lists in-frame clones only, not all of them. Of about 160,000 clones in the sample, around 80% are singletons; the top ten hold about 7%. Sample: PBMCs. Receptors were obtained from a woman aged 25 to 39 in good health and CMV-seropositive. Both conserved end residues are part of each CDR3. The D gene is left open where the match is weak. The size field is filled for only some rows; it gives once, few, many or a size class.

v_gene,j_gene,abundance,d_gene,CDR3nt,CDR3aa
TRBV5-1,TRBJ1-2,NA,NA,TGCGCCAGCAGATTGGGAATTTCGGGTGGCTATGGCTACACCTTC,CASRLGISGGYGYTF
TRBV2,TRBJ2-7,NA,NA,TGTGCCAGCAGTGAGAGGCTCTACGAGCAGTACTTC,CASSERLYEQYF
TRBV7-2,TRBJ2-7,NA,NA,TGTGCCAGCAGCTTAGCAATAATCGACGAGCAGTACTTC,CASSLAIIDEQYF
TRBV25-1,TRBJ1-6,NA,NA,TGTGCCAGCAGTGAACGGGGGGGCCCGAGGTCACCCCTCCACTTT,CASSERGGPRSPLHF
TRBV4-3,TRBJ1-1,NA,TRBD1,TGCGCCAGCAGCCTAGGACAGGGTCGGGGGAACACTGAAGCTTTCTTT,CASSLGQGRGNTEAFF
TRBV25-1,TRBJ1-4,NA,TRBD1,TGTGCCAGCAGTGATCAGGGGGCTTCGGGTAATGAAAAACTGTTTTTT,CASSDQGASGNEKLFF
TRBV28,TRBJ2-7,NA,NA,TGTGCCAGCAGGCAACAGAACTCCTTCCCGTACGAGCAGTACTTC,CASRQQNSFPYEQYF
TRBV2,TRBJ1-1,NA,TRBD1,TGTGCCAGTTCAGGGGGCACTGAAGCTTTCTTT,CASSGGTEAFF
TRBV4-1,TRBJ2-1,NA,NA,TGCGCCAGCAGCCAGACCTCCGGACTGAACAATGAGCAGTTCTTC,CASSQTSGLNNEQFF
TRBV6-6,TRBJ1-3,NA,NA,TGTGCCAGTAGCGGGTCTGGAAACACCATATATTTT,CASSGSGNTIYF
TRBV12-5,TRBJ2-2,NA,TRBD2,TGTGCTAGTGGTTTGACCATACTAGCGGGGGGGCGTAACACCGGGGAGCTGTTTTTT,CASGLTILAGGRNTGELFF
TRBV2,TRBJ2-1,NA,NA,TGTGCCAGCAATAGGGGGGGGAGGCAGTTCTTC,CASNRGGRQFF
TRBV19,TRBJ1-5,once,NA,TGTGCCAGTAGTATCAACATACCTAGCAATCAGCCCCAGCATTTT,CASSINIPSNQPQHF
TRBV7-2,TRBJ1-2,NA,TRBD1,TGTGCCAGCAGCAAATCAGGGGGCCCCTATACCCGGGAGGGCTACACCTTC,CASSKSGGPYTREGYTF
TRBV29-1,TRBJ1-1,few,TRBD1,TGCAGCGCTGGACAGGAAAACACTGAAGCTTTCTTT,CSAGQENTEAFF
TRBV6-5,TRBJ2-1,few,NA,TGTGCCAGCAGGACAGGAATTAGTCCCTACAATGAGCAGTTCTTC,CASRTGISPYNEQFF
TRBV6-5,TRBJ2-7,once,NA,TGTGCCAGCAGTTTCTTGACAGGGAGGGAGCAGTACTTC,CASSFLTGREQYF